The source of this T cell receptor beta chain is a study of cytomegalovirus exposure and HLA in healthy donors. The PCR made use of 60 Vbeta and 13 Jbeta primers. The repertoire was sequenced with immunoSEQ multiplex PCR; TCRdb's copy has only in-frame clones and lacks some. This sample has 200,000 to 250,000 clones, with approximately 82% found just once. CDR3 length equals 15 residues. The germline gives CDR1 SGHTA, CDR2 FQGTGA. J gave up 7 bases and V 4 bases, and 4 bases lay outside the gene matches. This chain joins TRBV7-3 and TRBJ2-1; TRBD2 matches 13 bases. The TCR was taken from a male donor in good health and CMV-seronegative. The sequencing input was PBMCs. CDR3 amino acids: CASSWTSGSPNEQFF. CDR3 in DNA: TGTGCCAGCAGCTGGACTAGCGGGAGTCCAAATGAGCAGTTCTTC.